This is a list of T cell receptor beta chains from one sample in a study of blood T cell repertoires in COVID-19. The protocol was immunoSEQ multiplex PCR, while the TCRdb copy is restricted to in-frame clones and leaves out a portion. Of roughly 80,000 clones listed, approximately 78% are singletons. The sequenced sample was peripheral blood. These receptors all stem from a human donor in a cohort sampled during active COVID-19. CDR3s leave out the opening cysteine and the closing phenylalanine or tryptophan. Each record gives: J gene, V gene, clone size, CDR3 protein. Clone size is stated in some rows and not others, as once, few, many or a class when expanded.

j_call: TRBJ2-3; v_call: TRBV4-1; clone_size: .; cdr3_aa: ASSQWTSGGARDTQY
j_call: TRBJ2-7; v_call: TRBV4-2; clone_size: .; cdr3_aa: ASSQGEGEPGEQY
j_call: TRBJ2-1; v_call: TRBV18; clone_size: .; cdr3_aa: ASSPRIRDEQF
j_call: TRBJ2-2; v_call: TRBV5-6; clone_size: .; cdr3_aa: ASSRVRTGELF
j_call: TRBJ2-7; v_call: TRBV7-6; clone_size: .; cdr3_aa: ASSSEDRADYEQY
j_call: TRBJ1-2; v_call: TRBV18; clone_size: .; cdr3_aa: ASSSTAINYGYT
j_call: TRBJ1-1; v_call: TRBV18; clone_size: .; cdr3_aa: ASSPWTGGSGNEAF
j_call: TRBJ1-1; v_call: TRBV3-1/TRBV3-2; clone_size: .; cdr3_aa: ASSHGGEGEAF
j_call: TRBJ2-1; v_call: TRBV5-1; clone_size: .; cdr3_aa: ASSLRGGGNEQF
j_call: TRBJ1-3; v_call: TRBV18; clone_size: .; cdr3_aa: ASSSTGVGNTIY
j_call: TRBJ2-6; v_call: TRBV5-1; clone_size: once; cdr3_aa: ASSLGQGPGANVLT
j_call: TRBJ1-1; v_call: TRBV18; clone_size: once; cdr3_aa: ASSPTWDITLNTEAF
j_call: TRBJ1-5; v_call: TRBV6-5; clone_size: .; cdr3_aa: ASSPTGAINQPQH
j_call: TRBJ1-1; v_call: TRBV5-6; clone_size: .; cdr3_aa: ASSLSRGRLAF
j_call: TRBJ1-4; v_call: TRBV18; clone_size: .; cdr3_aa: ASSSTGAANEKLF
j_call: TRBJ2-3; v_call: TRBV5-4; clone_size: .; cdr3_aa: ASSIGGLTDTQY
j_call: TRBJ2-1; v_call: TRBV5-8; clone_size: .; cdr3_aa: ASSFQGAHNEQF
j_call: TRBJ2-1; v_call: TRBV6-5; clone_size: once; cdr3_aa: ASSTPSGGNNEQF
j_call: TRBJ2-5; v_call: TRBV7-2; clone_size: few; cdr3_aa: ASSRVGTAQETQY
j_call: TRBJ2-1; v_call: TRBV11-2; clone_size: .; cdr3_aa: ASSSYHRVDNEQF
j_call: TRBJ1-2; v_call: TRBV6-5; clone_size: .; cdr3_aa: ASSSWGGYYGYT
j_call: TRBJ1-1; v_call: TRBV19; clone_size: few; cdr3_aa: ASREQGTEAF
j_call: TRBJ2-7; v_call: TRBV6-5; clone_size: .; cdr3_aa: ATARDSYEQY
j_call: TRBJ2-7; v_call: TRBV2; clone_size: .; cdr3_aa: ASRDRGLGQY
j_call: TRBJ2-7; v_call: TRBV3-1/TRBV3-2; clone_size: .; cdr3_aa: ASSLLAGASYEQY
j_call: TRBJ2-5; v_call: TRBV2; clone_size: .; cdr3_aa: ASSVERGGEETQY
j_call: TRBJ2-7; v_call: TRBV9; clone_size: .; cdr3_aa: ASSVDGTGDNEQY
j_call: TRBJ1-1; v_call: TRBV6-5; clone_size: .; cdr3_aa: ASSPPDRGQTEAF
j_call: TRBJ2-3; v_call: TRBV4-2; clone_size: .; cdr3_aa: ASSQITGFTDTQY
j_call: TRBJ2-5; v_call: TRBV29-1; clone_size: .; cdr3_aa: SVSETQY
j_call: TRBJ2-2; v_call: TRBV6-5; clone_size: .; cdr3_aa: AIRGLNTGELF